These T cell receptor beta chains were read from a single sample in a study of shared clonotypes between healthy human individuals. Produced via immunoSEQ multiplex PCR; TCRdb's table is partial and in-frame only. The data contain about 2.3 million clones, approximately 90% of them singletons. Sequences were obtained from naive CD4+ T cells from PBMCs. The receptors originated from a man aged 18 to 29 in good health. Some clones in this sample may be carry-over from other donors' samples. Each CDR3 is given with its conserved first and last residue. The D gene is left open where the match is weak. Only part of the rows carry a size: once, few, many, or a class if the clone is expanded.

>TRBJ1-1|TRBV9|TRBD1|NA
CASSPTGVGTEAFF
TGTGCCAGCAGCCCGACAGGGGTCGGCACTGAAGCTTTCTTT
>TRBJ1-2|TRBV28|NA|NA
CASSPTENRRFRDGYTF
TGTGCCAGCAGTCCCACAGAGAACCGCCGCTTTAGGGATGGCTACACCTTC
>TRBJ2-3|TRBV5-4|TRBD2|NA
CASSSVAGSSTDTQYF
TGTGCCAGCAGCTCAGTAGCGGGGTCTAGCACAGATACGCAGTATTTT
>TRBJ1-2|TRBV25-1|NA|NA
CASSRDLDYGYTF
TGTGCCAGCAGCCGGGACCTCGACTATGGCTACACCTTC
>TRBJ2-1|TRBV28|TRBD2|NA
CASSPLWREANEQFF
TGTGCCAGCAGCCCCCTCTGGCGGGAGGCCAATGAGCAGTTCTTC
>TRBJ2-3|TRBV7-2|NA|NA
CASSPRGGADTQYF
TGTGCCAGCAGCCCCAGGGGAGGGGCAGATACGCAGTATTTT
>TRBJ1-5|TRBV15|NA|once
CATSPLGQAYNQPQHF
TGTGCCACCAGCCCCCTCGGGCAGGCGTACAATCAGCCCCAGCATTTT
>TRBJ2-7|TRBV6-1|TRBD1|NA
CASSRDRGYEQYF
TGTGCCAGCAGTCGGGACAGGGGGTACGAGCAGTACTTC
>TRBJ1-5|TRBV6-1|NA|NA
CASSDLLRGSNQPQHF
TGTGCCAGCAGTGACCTCCTTCGGGGGAGCAATCAGCCCCAGCATTTT
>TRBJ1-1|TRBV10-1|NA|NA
CASSVAGADKNTEAFF
TGCGCCAGCAGTGTAGCAGGGGCAGACAAGAACACTGAAGCTTTCTTT
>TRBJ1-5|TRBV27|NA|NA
CASRPVGGGNQPQHF
TGTGCCAGCAGGCCCGTAGGTGGGGGCAATCAGCCCCAGCATTTT
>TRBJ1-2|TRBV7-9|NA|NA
CASSFWVIEGYTF
TGTGCCAGCAGCTTCTGGGTTATAGAAGGCTACACCTTC
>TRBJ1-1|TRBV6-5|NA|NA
CASSREGPLNTEAFF
TGTGCCAGCAGCCGGGAAGGGCCCCTGAACACTGAAGCTTTCTTT
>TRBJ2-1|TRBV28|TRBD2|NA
CASSFRQGLAGGNEQFF
TGTGCCAGCAGTTTCCGCCAGGGACTAGCGGGAGGCAATGAGCAGTTCTTC
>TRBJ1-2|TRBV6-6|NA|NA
CASSYSTDYGYTF
TGTGCCAGCAGTTACTCGACAGATTATGGCTACACCTTC
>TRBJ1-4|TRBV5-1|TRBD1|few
CASSLGQGVTNEKLFF
TGCGCCAGCAGCTTGGGACAGGGGGTAACTAATGAAAAACTGTTTTTT
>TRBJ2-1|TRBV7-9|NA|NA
CASSLVGGPHYNEQFF
TGTGCCAGCAGCTTAGTGGGGGGCCCCCACTACAATGAGCAGTTCTTC
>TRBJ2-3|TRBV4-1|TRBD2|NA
CASSRGDYLTDTQYF
TGCGCCAGCAGCCGCGGGGACTACCTCACAGATACGCAGTATTTT
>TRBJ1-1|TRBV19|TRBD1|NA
CASSRQGLPWTEAFF
TGTGCCAGTAGTCGACAGGGCCTCCCTTGGACTGAAGCTTTCTTT
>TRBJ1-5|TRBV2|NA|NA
CASSVAGRDQPQHF
TGTGCCAGCAGTGTAGCAGGGCGCGATCAGCCCCAGCATTTT
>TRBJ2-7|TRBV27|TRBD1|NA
CASSPSPAGTGPYEQYF
TGTGCCAGCAGTCCGTCACCAGCCGGGACAGGCCCTTACGAGCAGTACTTC
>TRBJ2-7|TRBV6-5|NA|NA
CASRDGTYEQYF
TGTGCCAGCAGGGACGGCACCTACGAGCAGTACTTC
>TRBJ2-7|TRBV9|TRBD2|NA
CASSTAGTSVHEQYF
TGTGCCAGCAGCACAGCCGGGACTAGCGTCCACGAGCAGTACTTC
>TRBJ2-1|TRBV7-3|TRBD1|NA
CASRSPGGSYNEQFF
TGTGCCAGCAGGTCGCCAGGGGGCTCCTACAATGAGCAGTTCTTC
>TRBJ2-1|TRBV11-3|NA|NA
CASSFSSYNEQFF
TGTGCCAGCAGCTTTAGCTCCTACAATGAGCAGTTCTTC
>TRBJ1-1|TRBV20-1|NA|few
CSASFAPEAFF
TGCAGTGCTAGTTTTGCGCCTGAAGCTTTCTTT
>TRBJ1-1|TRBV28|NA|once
CASSSAVVGNTEAFF
TGTGCCAGCAGTTCTGCGGTAGTTGGGAACACTGAAGCTTTCTTT
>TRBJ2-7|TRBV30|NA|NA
CAWSERQYYEQYF
TGTGCCTGGAGCGAGAGACAGTACTACGAGCAGTACTTC
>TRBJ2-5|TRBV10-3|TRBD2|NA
CAISESGLAGVAETQYF
TGTGCCATCAGTGAGTCGGGATTAGCGGGAGTTGCAGAGACCCAGTACTTC
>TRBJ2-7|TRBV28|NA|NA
CASSLYNRAEQYF
TGTGCCAGCAGTCTCTACAACAGGGCCGAGCAGTACTTC
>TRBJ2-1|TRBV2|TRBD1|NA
CASRPGTGMGLIYNEQFF
TGTGCCAGCAGACCCGGGACAGGGATGGGGCTAATCTACAATGAGCAGTTCTTC
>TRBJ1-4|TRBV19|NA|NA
CASSSSGLRGNEKLFF
TGTGCCAGTAGTTCTTCCGGCCTCCGAGGGAATGAAAAACTGTTTTTT
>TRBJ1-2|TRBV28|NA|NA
CASSSSRTRGYGYTF
TGTGCCAGCAGTTCCTCACGGACCAGAGGCTATGGCTACACCTTC
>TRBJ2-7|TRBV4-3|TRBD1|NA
CASSQVDRGRYEQYF
TGCGCCAGCAGCCAAGTGGACAGGGGCCGCTACGAGCAGTACTTC
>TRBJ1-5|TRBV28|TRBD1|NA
CASPDRGWWTGSLYSNQPQHF
TGTGCCAGTCCCGACAGGGGTTGGTGGACCGGATCCCTTTATAGCAATCAGCCCCAGCATTTT